One sample yielded the 31 T cell receptor beta chains listed below, sequenced in a study of T cells in localized non-small cell lung cancer. Libraries were prepared by immunoSEQ multiplex PCR; TCRdb keeps only in-frame clonotypes and omits some of them. The table lists more than 1,300 clones, 36% of them singletons, with less than 9.5% in the top ten. This specimen was normal lung tissue next to the tumor, taken before any cancer treatment. The source of these receptors is a woman aged 40 to 75 with stage I squamous cell lung carcinoma.

The DNA of the CDR3 is TGTGCCAGCTCACGCGCCTCACAGGGCGGGTCCGGGGAGCAGTACTTC. It is translated as CASSRASQGGSGEQYF. The V and J genes are TRBV18 and TRBJ2-7; possibly TRBD1 for D (6 bases). The CDR3 totals 16 residues. Trimming shortened V by 4 bases and J by 7 bases, and 23 bases separated the two germline ends. Germline CDR1 KGHSH, CDR2 LQKENI.

The V and J genes are TRBV6-8 and TRBJ1-5; 9 bases map to TRBD1. The CDR3 sequence is 14 residues long. Germline V gives CDR1 MNHGY, CDR2 SAAAGT. After removal of 7 bases from V and 3 bases from J, the junction contained 4 bases not matched to a gene. In DNA form, the CDR3 reads TGTGCCAGCATGGGACAGGGTCTCAATCAGCCCCAGCATTTT. Protein product: CASMGQGLNQPQHF.

The chain employs TRBV4-1 and TRBJ2-1, with a possible D match to TRBD2 (5 bases). Germline V gene sequence: CDR1 MGHRA, CDR2 YSYEKL. V dropped 5 bases and J dropped 5 bases, with 19 bases sitting between them. This CDR3 is built from 16 residues. CDR3 DNA sequence: TGCGCCAGCAGCACCCTAATGAGGGAACGAGACAATGAGCAGTTCTTC. Translating it yields CASSTLMRERDNEQFF.

The chain recombines TRBV30 with TRBJ1-3; perhaps TRBD1 as D (5 bases). V lost 2 bases and J lost 2, with 7 bases in between. The CDR3 totals 13 residues. CDR1 GTSNPN and CDR2 SVGIG come from the germline V gene (reference sequence). The CDR3 loop is CAWSSGTGNTIYF. The CDR3 DNA reads as TGTGCCTGGAGTTCAGGGACTGGAAACACCATATATTTT.

This clone ranks as medium-sized. As DNA, the CDR3 is TGTGCCAGCAGCTTAGAGGGGGGCTTTACAGAGACCCAGTACTTC. Protein sequence: CASSLEGGFTETQYF. The chain combines TRBV11-3 with TRBJ2-5; D is possibly TRBD1 or TRBD2 (6 bases each). This CDR3 is built from 15 residues. In germline, CDR1 is SGHNT, CDR2 YENEEA. The V end was cut by 0 bases, the J end by 4 bases, with 12 bases between.

The count of this clone is one. V usage is TRBV18 and J usage is TRBJ1-2; D is uncertain. In germline, CDR1 is KGHSH, CDR2 LQKENI. This CDR3 comprises 15 residues. Trimming shortened V by 1 base and J by 3 bases, and 12 bases separated the two germline ends. The CDR3 is CASSPRRRADYGYTF. The CDR3 DNA follows: TGTGCCAGCTCACCACGAAGGAGGGCGGACTATGGCTACACCTTC.

The chain is built from TRBV6-8 and TRBJ1-1; D is undetermined. Germline V gives CDR1 MNHGY, CDR2 SAAAGT. V shed 6 bases and J shed 6 bases, with 11 bases lying between them. The CDR3 length is 12 residues. The CDR3: CASRKTGAEAFF. The CDR3 nucleotides read TGTGCCAGCAGAAAAACCGGGGCTGAAGCTTTCTTT.

This clone was found a few times. CDR3 sequence (DNA): TGTGCCAGCAGTCGCACAGGGTCTGGGGCCAACGTCCTGACTTTC. This codes for CASSRTGSGANVLTF. This chain connects TRBV9 to TRBJ2-6; weak D call: TRBD1 (6 bases). V shed 5 bases and J shed 1 base, with 10 bases lying between them. CDR3 length: 15 residues. From germline, CDR1 is SGDLS and CDR2 YYNGEE.

The chain employs TRBV19 and TRBJ1-1, with D possibly TRBD1 on 6 matching bases. CDR1 is LNHDA and CDR2 is SQIVND in the germline V gene (reference sequence). The CDR3 is 15 residues long. V lost 5 bases and J lost 2, with 15 bases in between. In DNA, the CDR3 is TGTGCCAGTAGTCCGCGGGCAGGGGAAAACACTGAAGCTTTCTTT. Protein sequence: CASSPRAGENTEAFF.

The J gene is TRBJ2-5, the V gene TRBV9; possible D gene TRBD2, 6 bases. This CDR3 has 12 amino acids. The germline V gene encodes CDR1 SGDLS and CDR2 YYNGEE. Trimming removed 5 bases at V and 5 bases at J, with 10 bases between. DNA for the CDR3: TGTGCCAGCAGTCGGGGGAAGGAGACCCAGTACTTC. Residues: CASSRGKETQYF.

V and J are TRBV11-3 and TRBJ1-1, with a tentative D call TRBD1 (6 bases). V was pared by 5 bases and J by 0 bases, with 19 bases between. This CDR3 comprises 17 residues. Looked up from germline, CDR1 is SGHNT and CDR2 is YENEEA. CDR3 loop: CASSPGASRGMNTEAFF. The CDR3 DNA follows: TGTGCCAGCAGCCCAGGGGCCTCCCGAGGGATGAACACTGAAGCTTTCTTT.

The chain joins TRBV25-1 to TRBJ2-5, with 7 bases matching TRBD2. The V gene end was trimmed by 2 bases and the J gene end by 0 bases; junction bases not matched to a gene: 6. This CDR3 is built from 16 residues. The germline gives CDR1 MGHDK, CDR2 SYGVNS. For the CDR3, the DNA is TGTGCCAGCAGTGAAATCGGGACTACCGACCAAGAGACCCAGTACTTC. Its translation: CASSEIGTTDQETQYF.

This clone was picked up one time. The V call is TRBV19, the J call TRBJ2-1; TRBD2 might be the D (7 bases). The CDR3 is 17 residues long. The germline V gene encodes CDR1 LNHDA and CDR2 SQIVND (reference sequence). V was shortened by 2 bases and J by 7 bases, with 21 bases between the two germline ends. The CDR3 sequence is CASSIFGGGLDWNEQFF. CDR3 DNA sequence: TGTGCCAGTAGTATATTTGGCGGGGGCCTCGATTGGAATGAGCAGTTCTTC.

The rearrangement uses TRBV11-3 and TRBJ1-2; no reliable D call. Looked up from germline, CDR1 is SGHNT and CDR2 is YENEEA. V lost 2 bases and J 4 bases, leaving 11 bases between the germline ends. The CDR3 loop spans 14 amino acids. CDR3 sequence reads: CASSLLSEVYGYTF. The CDR3 region has the DNA TGTGCCAGCAGCTTATTATCCGAAGTCTATGGCTACACCTTC.

This clone has only a few counts. The CDR3 DNA reads as TGTGCTAGCAAACAGGGGTCGCTCGGCGGGGAGCTGTTTTTT. It yields the protein CASKQGSLGGELFF. The genes are TRBV10-3 and TRBJ2-2; 7 positions agree with TRBD1. Per germline, CDR1 ENHRY and CDR2 SYGVKD. CDR3 length equals 14 residues.

This clone was picked up a small number of times. J is TRBJ2-5 and V is TRBV4-1; D is uncertain. Germline V gene sequence: CDR1 MGHRA, CDR2 YSYEKL. V lost 0 bases and J lost 3, with 8 bases in between. The length of the CDR3 is 14 residues. The CDR3 nucleotides read TGCGCCAGCAGCCAAGATCCCCTTGAAGAGACCCAGTACTTC. Protein sequence: CASSQDPLEETQYF.

This sequence joins TRBV10-2 and TRBJ1-2, with no clear D. The CDR3 has 16 amino acids. Germline assignment: CDR1 WSHSY and CDR2 SAAADI. V shed 3 bases and J shed 4 bases, with 18 bases lying between them. CDR3 in DNA: TGCGCCAGCAGTGATTCGCGAGGGTCGGACCTCTATGGCTACACCTTC. It yields the protein CASSDSRGSDLYGYTF.

The gene calls are TRBV9 and TRBJ1-4; D ambiguous. Trimming removed 5 bases from V and 4 bases from J, with 12 bases in between. CDR3 length: 14 amino acids. Germline CDR1 reads SGDLS; CDR2 reads YYNGEE. CDR3 DNA sequence: TGTGCCAGCAGTGAACCCCCCCTTAATGAAAAACTGTTTTTT. This encodes CASSEPPLNEKLFF.

This clone was seen a few times. This rearrangement joins TRBV11-3 to TRBJ1-1, with TRBD1 identical over 7 bases. V trimming: 4 bases; J trimming: 11 bases; junction bases outside the gene matches: 16. This CDR3 comprises 15 residues. From germline, CDR1 is SGHNT and CDR2 YENEEA. The chain's CDR3 is CASSSGHQRGLSAFF. Here the CDR3 DNA reads TGTGCCAGCAGCTCGGGCCACCAAAGGGGGCTTAGTGCTTTCTTT. Together with reference TRBV11-3 and TRBJ1-1, the CDR3 gives the full variable domain: EAGVVQSPRYKIIEKKQPVAFWCNPISGHNTLYWYLQNLGQGPELLIRYENEEAVDDSQLPKDRFSAERLKGVDSTLKIQPAELGDSAVYLCASSSGHQRGLSAFFGQGTRLTVV.

This clone was picked up a small number of times. This chain joins TRBV18 and TRBJ2-1; D unclear. CDR3 length: 14 amino acids. V was trimmed by 2 bases and J by 6 bases, leaving 11 bases between them. Germline V gives CDR1 KGHSH, CDR2 LQKENI. The CDR3, as DNA: TGTGCCAGCTCACCAGGCTCCGAGACCAATGAGCAGTTCTTC. Its protein product is CASSPGSETNEQFF.

This clone was picked up one time. This chain uses TRBV30 with TRBJ2-7; no clear D gene. This CDR3 spans 13 amino acids. The germline V gene has CDR1 GTSNPN and CDR2 SVGIG (reference sequence). The V gene lost 4 bases and the J gene lost 2 bases, with 12 bases spanning the gap. The CDR3 DNA reads TGTGCCTGGACCCGACGGGCAGCCTACGAGCAGTACTTC. Protein sequence: CAWTRRAAYEQYF.

The table lists this clone with a count of one. The genes are TRBV30 and TRBJ1-5; perhaps TRBD1 as D (6 bases). Germline CDR1 and CDR2: GTSNPN and SVGIG (reference sequence). Trimming shortened V by 0 bases and J by 6 bases, and 12 bases separated the two germline ends. The CDR3 has 14 amino acids. The CDR3 DNA follows: TGTGCCTGGAGTGTTGGGGGCGGAGGTCAGCCCCAGCATTTT. This translates into CAWSVGGGGQPQHF.

The J gene is TRBJ2-7, the V gene TRBV11-3; tentative D call: TRBD1 (5 bases). Trimming left V 3 bases short and J 5 bases short, with 17 bases between. Germline-derived CDR1 and CDR2 are SGHNT and YENEEA. This CDR3 is 15 amino acids long. The CDR3 region has the DNA TGTGCCAGCAGCTTGGCGCTGGGAAGGGGTGACGAGCAGTACTTC. This gives the protein CASSLALGRGDEQYF.

This clone was detected only once. The chain couples TRBV19 to TRBJ1-1; D remains ambiguous. The CDR3 has 15 amino acids. Trimming stripped 3 bases from V and 0 bases from J, with 11 bases between. CDR1 and CDR2 from the germline V gene are LNHDA and SQIVND (reference sequence). Here the CDR3 reads CASSITANMNTEAFF. CDR3 nucleotide sequence: TGTGCCAGTAGTATTACGGCCAACATGAACACTGAAGCTTTCTTT. Combining the CDR3 with reference TRBV19 and TRBJ1-1 gives the whole variable domain DGGITQSPKYLFRKEGQNVTLSCEQNLNHDAMYWYRQDPGQGLRLIYYSQIVNDFQKGDIAEGYSVSREKKESFPLTVTSAQKNPTAFYLCASSITANMNTEAFFGQGTRLTVV.

This clone was counted only a few times. The chain joins TRBV6-8 to TRBJ2-7; tentative D call: TRBD1 (6 bases). This CDR3 region has 14 residues. The V and J ends lost 2 bases and 6 bases respectively, with 14 bases between them. Germline CDR1 MNHGY, CDR2 SAAAGT. CDR3 sequence: CASSYQFKGVEQYF. The CDR3 DNA sequence: TGTGCCAGCAGTTACCAATTTAAGGGGGTCGAGCAGTACTTC.

The chain employs TRBV29-1 and TRBJ1-2; TRBD1 might be the D (5 bases). The germline V and J ends were trimmed by 7 bases and 2 bases, with 11 bases remaining between them. Germline V gives CDR1 SQVTM, CDR2 ANQGSEA. The CDR3 sequence is 12 residues long. The CDR3: CSDMTANYGYTF. CDR3 DNA: TGCAGCGATATGACAGCCAACTATGGCTACACCTTC.

The chain combines TRBV12-5 with TRBJ2-5, with 8 bases fitting TRBD1. Germline CDR1 and CDR2: LGHNT and FRNRAP. With 6 bases clipped from V and 1 base from J, the junction kept 4 bases outside the gene matches. This CDR3 has 14 amino acids. In DNA, the CDR3 is TGTGCTAGTGGGGCGGACAGGGCCCAAGAGACCCAGTACTTC. Protein product: CASGADRAQETQYF. The full variable domain, with the rest looked up from reference TRBV12-5 and TRBJ2-5, is DARVTQTPRHKVTEMGQEVTMRCQPILGHNTVFWYRQTMMQGLELLAYFRNRAPLDDSGMPKDRFSAEMPDATLATLKIQPSEPRDSAVYFCASGADRAQETQYFGPGTRLLVL.

The chain uses TRBV29-1 and TRBJ1-1; D call uncertain. The V gene lost 5 bases and the J gene lost 2 bases, with 15 bases spanning the gap. The CDR3 is made up of 14 amino acids. The V gene's germline CDR1 is SQVTM and CDR2 ANQGSEA. As DNA, the CDR3 is TGCAGCGTTCCCGGGCAGGCCCCCAACACTGAAGCTTTCTTT. Amino acids: CSVPGQAPNTEAFF.

The chain employs TRBV29-1 and TRBJ2-2; D might be TRBD1 or TRBD2, each matching 5 bases. V lost 1 base and J 1 base, leaving 10 bases between the germline ends. Germline CDR1 is SQVTM and CDR2 is ANQGSEA. This CDR3 is 15 amino acids long. CDR3 sequence (DNA): TGCAGCGTTGAAGGGGGCGGGCAGAACACCGGGGAGCTGTTTTTT. Encoded protein: CSVEGGGQNTGELFF.

V usage is TRBV5-1 and J usage is TRBJ1-1, with D possibly being TRBD1 (5 bases). The germline V gene has CDR1 SGHRS and CDR2 YFSETQ. This CDR3 comprises 14 residues. Trimming cost V 4 bases and J 5 bases, with 15 bases left between them. CDR3 loop: CASSRGVLGTEAFF. The CDR3 region has the DNA TGCGCCAGCAGCCGGGGGGTATTAGGAACTGAAGCTTTCTTT.

V usage is TRBV6-8 and J usage is TRBJ2-7, with no clear D. CDR1 is MNHGY, CDR2 SAAAGT, per germline. The CDR3 has 14 residues. V was trimmed by 4 bases and J by 0 bases, leaving 10 bases between them. In DNA form, the CDR3 reads TGTGCCAGCAGTTCACATCATTCCTCCTACGAGCAGTACTTC. Protein: CASSSHHSSYEQYF.